The 10 T cell receptor beta chains given below trace back to one sample, sequenced in a study of early T cells in non-severe SARS-CoV-2 infection. TCRdb reprocessed the 5' RACE reads via MiXCR and lists one record per CDR3 protein. This sample has roughly 97,000 distinct CDR3 sequences, with around 10% found just once. Sequencing was performed on whole blood, taken at baseline. These receptors all stem from an adult who was a healthcare worker with PCR-confirmed SARS-CoV-2 infection or an uninfected control (not recorded which).

V gene TRBV7-3 combines with J gene TRBJ2-1; D gene uncertain. V lost 1 base and J 1 base, leaving 5 bases between the germline ends. The CDR3 loop spans 14 amino acids. The germline gives CDR1 SGHTA, CDR2 FQGTGA. CDR3 protein: CASSLRSSYNEQFF. The CDR3 DNA follows: TGTGCCAGCAGCTTAAGGTCTTCCTACAATGAGCAGTTCTTC.

The J gene is TRBJ1-2, the V gene TRBV2; perhaps TRBD1 as D (5 bases). The germline V and J ends were trimmed by 7 bases and 4 bases, with 13 bases remaining between them. The CDR3 is 13 amino acids. The germline CDR1 and CDR2 sequences are SNHLY and FYNNEI. CDR3 protein: CASTIRGAYGYTF. As DNA, the CDR3 is TGTGCCAGCACTATAAGGGGAGCCTATGGCTACACCTTC.

This clonotype was picked up many times. The chain is built from TRBV6-1 and TRBJ1-1; D unresolved. Germline loops: CDR1 MNHNS, CDR2 SASEGT. Trimming removed 3 bases at V and 8 bases at J, with 7 bases between. This CDR3 contains 11 residues. CDR3 sequence reads: CASSERSEAFF. The CDR3 DNA reads TGTGCCAGCAGTGAGCGGTCCGAAGCTTTCTTT.

This clonotype was detected only a few times. V and J are TRBV29-1 and TRBJ2-2; 9 positions agree with TRBD2. V dropped 5 bases and J dropped 1; count of bases not matched to a gene: 5. The CDR3 covers 15 residues. Germline values: CDR1 SQVTM, CDR2 ANQGSEA. CDR3 protein: CSVHLSGGNTGELFF. CDR3 DNA: TGCAGCGTTCACCTTAGCGGGGGGAACACCGGGGAGCTGTTTTTT.

V is TRBV29-1 and J is TRBJ2-7; D might be TRBD1 (5 bases). This CDR3 comprises 14 residues. In germline, CDR1 is SQVTM, CDR2 ANQGSEA. The V end lost 6 bases, the J end lost 4 bases, and 19 bases lay between the germline ends. The CDR3 DNA reads as TGCAGCGTGAGATTAGGGGCAGATCTGTACGAGCAGTACTTC. It encodes CSVRLGADLYEQYF.

This chain connects TRBV7-2 to TRBJ2-3, with a possible D match to TRBD1 (5 bases). The CDR3 is 15 amino acids. Trimming removed 2 bases from V and 0 bases from J, with 9 bases in between. Germline values: CDR1 SGHTA, CDR2 FQGNSA. CDR3 in DNA: TGTGCCAGCAGCTTAAGGGGTCGTAGCACAGATACGCAGTATTTT. This translates into CASSLRGRSTDTQYF.

This clonotype showed up many times. The chain uses TRBV14 and TRBJ2-1, with TRBD2 matching over 14 bases. The CDR3 spans 16 residues. Germline V CDR1 and CDR2: SGHDN, FVKESK. J lost 8 bases, V lost 3 bases, and 6 bases had no gene match. The CDR3 reads CASSQGLAGVRDEQFF. Written as DNA, the CDR3 is TGTGCCAGCAGCCAGGGACTAGCGGGAGTTAGGGATGAGCAGTTCTTC.

The rearrangement uses TRBV5-8 and TRBJ2-3; D unresolved. V lost 5 bases and J lost 0, with 10 bases in between. Per the germline V gene, CDR1 is SGHTS and CDR2 is YDEGEE. CDR3 length: 14 amino acids. CDR3 DNA: TGTGCCAGCAGGGGTAGACTTAGCACAGATACGCAGTATTTT. Translating it yields CASRGRLSTDTQYF.

This chain joins TRBV5-1 and TRBJ2-7, with TRBD2 matching over 12 bases. This CDR3 comprises 16 residues. With V trimmed by 0 bases and J by 7 bases, 8 bases remained unmatched. Germline loops: CDR1 SGHRS, CDR2 YFSETQ. This CDR3 reads CASSLGTSGIMWEQYF. The DNA for the CDR3 is TGCGCCAGCAGCTTGGGGACTAGCGGGATAATGTGGGAGCAGTACTTC.

In its sample, this clonotype was seen many times. V and J are TRBV6-5 and TRBJ2-3; D remains ambiguous. CDR1 is MNHEY, CDR2 SVGAGI, per germline. The CDR3 spans 15 residues. The V end lost 6 bases, the J end lost 4 bases, and 17 bases lay between the germline ends. In nucleotides, the CDR3 is TGTGCCAGCAGCCCTCTTGGCGTTGGGGCAGATACGCAGTATTTT. Amino acids: CASSPLGVGADTQYF.